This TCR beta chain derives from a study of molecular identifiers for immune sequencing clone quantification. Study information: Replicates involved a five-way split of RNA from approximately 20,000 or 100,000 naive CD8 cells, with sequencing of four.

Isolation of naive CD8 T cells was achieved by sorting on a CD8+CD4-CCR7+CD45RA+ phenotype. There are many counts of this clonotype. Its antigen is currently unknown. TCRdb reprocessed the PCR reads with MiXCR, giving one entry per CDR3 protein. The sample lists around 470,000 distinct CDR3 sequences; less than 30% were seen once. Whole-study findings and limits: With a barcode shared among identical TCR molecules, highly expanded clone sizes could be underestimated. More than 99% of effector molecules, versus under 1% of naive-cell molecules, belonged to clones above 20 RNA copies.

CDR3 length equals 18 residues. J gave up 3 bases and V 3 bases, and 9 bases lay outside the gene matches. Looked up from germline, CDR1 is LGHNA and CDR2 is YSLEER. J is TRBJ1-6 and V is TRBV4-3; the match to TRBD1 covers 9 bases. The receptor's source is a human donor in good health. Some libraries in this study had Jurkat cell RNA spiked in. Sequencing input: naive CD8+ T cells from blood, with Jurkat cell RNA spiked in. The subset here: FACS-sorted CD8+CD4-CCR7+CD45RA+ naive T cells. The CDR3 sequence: CASSHDTTGQGYNSPLHF. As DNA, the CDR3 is TGCGCCAGCAGCCATGATACAACGGGACAGGGCTATAATTCACCCCTCCACTTT.